One and the same sample provided the 25 T cell receptor beta chains below, sequenced in a study of blood T cells in healthy people across ages. Then a second PCR, running roughly 7 to 11 cycles, was carried out with a sample-barcoded 5' primer and a J-beta primer mix. TCRdb passed the 5' RACE reads through MiXCR, listing each CDR3 protein once. This sample has approximately 1,100,000 distinct CDR3 sequences, with around 45% found just once. Sequencing used blood. Source of these receptors: a woman aged 60-70 years in good health.

A few counts support this clonotype. Relative to the germline gene, one junction end is altered; a read error may explain this. The V and J genes are TRBV11-2 and TRBJ2-7; TRBD2 aligns across 11 bases. The CDR3 is 22 amino acids. Germline-derived CDR1 and CDR2 are SGHAT and FQNNGV. In DNA, the CDR3 is TGTGCCAGCAGCTCCCCCCGGGGGGTGGGGACTAGCGGCTCCCACTCGCACTACGAGCGGTACTTC. Its translation is CASSSPRGVGTSGSHSHYERYF. The variable domain in full, completed from reference TRBV11-2 and TRBJ2-7, reads EAGVAQSPRYKIIEKRQSVAFWCNPISGHATLYWYQQILGQGPKLLIQFQNNGVVDDSQLPKDRFSAERLKGVDSTLKIQPAKLEDSAVYLCASSSPRGVGTSGSHSHYERYFGPGTRLTVT.

This rearrangement joins TRBV20-1 to TRBJ1-3; perhaps TRBD1 as D (5 bases). Trimming stripped 6 bases from V and 4 bases from J, with 13 bases between. The CDR3 is 13 amino acids. Germline-derived CDR1 and CDR2 are DFQATT and SNEGSKA (reference sequence). The chain's CDR3 is CSATEGIGNTIYF. The CDR3, as DNA: TGCAGTGCCACGGAGGGGATCGGAAACACCATATATTTT.

The rearrangement joins TRBV10-3 to TRBJ2-7; 10 positions match TRBD2. Germline trimming cut 2 bases from V and 2 bases from J; bases unmatched to any gene: 6. The CDR3 has 16 residues. Germline V gives CDR1 ENHRY, CDR2 SYGVKD. CDR3: CAISEMTSGRTYEQYF. The CDR3 nucleotides are TGTGCCATCAGTGAGATGACTAGCGGGCGCACCTACGAGCAGTACTTC.

CDR3 bases: TGCAGTGCCAGTGGTAGCTTCGATGAGCAGTTCTTC. It codes for CSASGSFDEQFF. The chain couples TRBV20-1 to TRBJ2-1; D gene uncertain. The CDR3 totals 12 residues. Germline V CDR1 and CDR2: DFQATT, SNEGSKA (reference sequence). The ends were cut back, 6 bases at V and 8 bases at J, with 14 bases in the middle.

This chain connects TRBV20-1 to TRBJ2-4, with 9 bases lining up with TRBD1. TRBJ2-7 explains the end of the DNA better; the J call may be wrong. Germline-derived CDR1 and CDR2 are DFQATT and SNEGSKA (reference sequence). The CDR3 totals 15 residues. CDR3 sequence: CSAREPGTGYYEQYF. The CDR3 DNA reads as TGCAGTGCTAGAGAACCCGGGACAGGGTACTACGAGCAGTACTTC.

This chain uses TRBV20-1 with TRBJ2-3; 9 positions match TRBD2. The trim removed 0 bases at V and 5 bases at J, leaving 12 bases unmatched. The CDR3 has 17 residues. Per germline, CDR1 DFQATT and CDR2 SNEGSKA (reference sequence). In DNA form, the CDR3 reads TGCAGTGCTAGAGATGTGATCCGGGCGGGAGGGGGAGATACGCAGTATTTT. Protein: CSARDVIRAGGGDTQYF.

Concerning this clonotype itself: A much bigger clone sits one base away, suggesting this may be a read error. This rearrangement joins TRBV29-1 to TRBJ2-7, with 7 bases lining up with TRBD2. Looked up from germline, CDR1 is SQVTM and CDR2 is ANQGSEA. The J segment lost 7 bases and the V segment lost 5 bases, leaving 17 bases of the junction unmatched. The CDR3 is 15 residues long. The CDR3 DNA reads as TGCAGCGTTCTTATAAGCGGGAATATCTACAATGAGCAGTACTTC. Translated, it gives CSVLISGNIYNEQYF.

V is TRBV6-5 and J is TRBJ1-6; a possible D gene is TRBD1 (6 bases). Trimming left V 0 bases short and J 9 bases short, with 15 bases between. This CDR3 contains 16 residues. CDR1 is MNHEY, CDR2 SVGAGI, per germline. CDR3 amino acids: CASSYSRGQNGSPLHF. The CDR3 coding sequence is TGTGCCAGCAGTTACTCTCGGGGGCAGAACGGTTCACCCCTCCACTTT.

This clonotype appeared once. The J gene is TRBJ2-2, the V gene TRBV4-1, with 8 bases fitting TRBD2. Germline CDR1 is MGHRA and CDR2 is YSYEKL. The CDR3 runs to 17 residues. Trimming removed 1 base from V and 4 bases from J; junction bases left unmatched: 8. The CDR3 loop reads CASSQVGLDSATGELFF. CDR3 sequence (DNA): TGCGCCAGCAGCCAAGTGGGACTAGACAGCGCCACCGGGGAGCTGTTTTTT.

The chain is built from TRBV6-1 and TRBJ2-1; the match to TRBD2 covers 7 bases. V was clipped by 0 bases and J by 4 bases; unmatched bases: 15. The CDR3 runs to 19 residues. In germline, CDR1 is MNHNS, CDR2 SASEGT. The CDR3 sequence: CASSEALLSGGGGYNEQFF. The CDR3 DNA follows: TGTGCCAGCAGTGAAGCGCTTTTGTCGGGAGGCGGCGGGTACAATGAGCAGTTCTTC.

This clonotype turned up a few times. The chain carries TRBV20-1 and TRBJ2-7; 7 bases agree with TRBD1. V was clipped by 3 bases and J by 3 bases; unmatched bases: 8. The CDR3 contains 14 residues. From germline, CDR1 is DFQATT and CDR2 SNEGSKA (reference sequence). The CDR3 protein is CSASLPGQRYEQYF. CDR3 nucleotide sequence: TGCAGTGCTAGCCTCCCGGGACAGCGCTACGAGCAGTACTTC.

The chain links TRBV27 to TRBJ2-5; possibly TRBD2 for D (5 bases). CDR3 length: 15 residues. CDR1 is MNHEY, CDR2 SMNVEV, per germline (reference sequence). The V and J ends lost 5 bases and 1 base respectively, with 14 bases between them. CDR3 sequence: CASSLSTNAQETQYF. In DNA form, the CDR3 reads TGTGCCAGCAGTCTCTCGACTAACGCCCAAGAGACCCAGTACTTC.

The chain couples TRBV6-5 to TRBJ2-1, with 7 bases lining up with TRBD2. The DNA matches TRBJ2-7 better at its end, which makes the J call doubtful. The germline CDR1 and CDR2 sequences are MNHEY and SVGAGI. The CDR3 length is 16 residues. The chain's CDR3 is CASSYSLAGEYNEQYF. In nucleotides, the CDR3 is TGTGCCAGCAGTTACTCGCTTGCGGGAGAATACAATGAGCAGTACTTC.

In nucleotides, the CDR3 is TGTGCCAGCAGCACCGGGACTAGCGGGAGTCGGTATACCTACGAGCAGTACTTC. Protein sequence: CASSTGTSGSRYTYEQYF. This chain connects TRBV7-2 to TRBJ2-7, with 14 bases aligning to TRBD2. The length of the CDR3 is 18 residues. Trimming at V came to 5 bases and at J to 2 bases, leaving 11 bases not matched to a gene. Per germline, CDR1 SGHTA and CDR2 FQGNSA.

This clonotype showed up just a few times. This chain links TRBV5-1 with TRBJ2-6; 7 nucleotides line up with TRBD1. The V and J ends lost 4 bases and 1 base, in that order; junction bases with no gene match: 5. Looked up from germline, CDR1 is SGHRS and CDR2 is YFSETQ. This CDR3 has 16 residues. The CDR3 here is CASSEGQRSGANVLTF. The DNA for the CDR3 is TGCGCCAGCAGCGAGGGACAGAGATCTGGGGCCAACGTCCTGACTTTC.

The chain links TRBV20-1 to TRBJ2-1; no clear D gene. Germline CDR1 and CDR2: DFQATT and SNEGSKA (reference sequence). The CDR3 covers 12 residues. Trimming shortened V by 5 bases and J by 5 bases, and 10 bases separated the two germline ends. CDR3 region: CSARRTDNEQFF. As DNA, the CDR3 is TGCAGTGCTCGAAGGACGGACAATGAGCAGTTCTTC.

This chain connects TRBV7-9 to TRBJ2-7; D is uncertain. CDR3 length: 13 amino acids. From germline, CDR1 is SEHNR and CDR2 FQNEAQ (reference sequence). The V and J ends lost 1 base and 4 bases respectively, with 8 bases between them. The CDR3 DNA is TGTGCCAGCAGCTTAGTTACAGAATACGAGCAGTACTTC. Its protein is CASSLVTEYEQYF.

This chain links TRBV6-5 with TRBJ1-2; no reliable D call. Germline V CDR1 and CDR2: MNHEY, SVGAGI. V lost 10 bases and J 4 bases, leaving 25 bases between the germline ends. This CDR3 region has 16 residues. For the CDR3, the DNA is TGTGCCACGCTCGCAAGGACCGGTGGTTCTAGCTATGGCTACACCTTC. Translated, it gives CATLARTGGSSYGYTF.

The V gene is TRBV6-5, the J gene TRBJ2-7; no definite D call. V was cut by 0 bases and J by 2 bases, with 11 bases left in between. Germline loops: CDR1 MNHEY, CDR2 SVGAGI. The CDR3 totals 15 residues. CDR3 sequence: CASSYSRGTAYEQYF. CDR3 DNA sequence: TGTGCCAGCAGTTACTCCAGAGGAACTGCCTACGAGCAGTACTTC.

This clonotype came up a few times. The V gene is TRBV30, the J gene TRBJ2-1, with TRBD2 as a possible D gene (5 bases). CDR3 size: 12 residues. The ends were cut back, 0 bases at V and 12 bases at J, with 12 bases in the middle. CDR1 GTSNPN and CDR2 SVGIG come from the germline V gene (reference sequence). CDR3 in DNA: TGTGCCTGGAGTGTACGGCACGAGGGGCAGTTCTTC. Its protein product is CAWSVRHEGQFF.

The sample holds one count of this clonotype. The chain has TRBV11-2 and TRBJ2-7; 12 bases fit TRBD2. Germline trimming cut 6 bases from V and 0 bases from J; bases unmatched to any gene: 6. Germline values: CDR1 SGHAT, CDR2 FQNNGV. The CDR3 is made up of 16 amino acids. DNA for the CDR3: TGTGCCAGCAGTGGCAGGACTAGCGGGACCTCCTACGAGCAGTACTTC. This gives the protein CASSGRTSGTSYEQYF.

Note on this clonotype: The junction shows a germline mismatch at one end, possibly a read error. V is TRBV29-1 and J is TRBJ2-4; TRBD2 matches 8 bases. The germline V gene encodes CDR1 SQVTM and CDR2 ANQGSEA. The CDR3 consists of 13 residues. CDR3: CGVLLGRADIQYF. The DNA for the CDR3 is TGCGGCGTTCTCCTCGGGAGGGCTGACATTCAGTACTTC.

Ten or more counts support this clonotype. The chain joins TRBV13 to TRBJ2-1; D perhaps matches TRBD1 (6 bases). The CDR3 is made up of 11 amino acids. Germline V gives CDR1 PRHDT, CDR2 FYEKMQ (reference sequence). Trimming removed 4 bases from V and 9 bases from J, with 7 bases in between. The CDR3 protein is CASSSRGEQFF. CDR3 DNA: TGTGCCAGCAGCTCCAGGGGTGAGCAGTTCTTC.

J is TRBJ2-7 and V is TRBV15, with a tentative D call TRBD1 (6 bases). This CDR3 has 15 residues. V lost 5 bases to trimming and J lost 2 bases, with 16 bases between them. Germline loops: CDR1 LNHNV, CDR2 YYDKDF (reference sequence). Written as DNA, the CDR3 is TGTGCCACCAGCCTTTCGGACAGAAGAACCTACGAGCAGTACTTC. It codes for CATSLSDRRTYEQYF. Looking up the rest from reference TRBV15 and TRBJ2-7 gives the full variable domain: DAMVIQNPRYQVTQFGKPVTLSCSQTLNHNVMYWYQQKSSQAPKLLFHYYDKDFNNEADTPDNFQSRRPNTSFCFLDIRSPGLGDTAMYLCATSLSDRRTYEQYFGPGTRLTVT.

The CDR3 here is CASGSRGQGTYTDTQYF. In nucleotides, the CDR3 is TGTGCCAGCGGTTCCAGAGGACAGGGGACCTACACAGATACGCAGTATTTT. This chain joins TRBV2 and TRBJ2-3, with TRBD1 matching over 9 bases. The ends lost 8 bases at V and 2 bases at J; junction bases unmatched: 14. The length of the CDR3 is 17 residues. The germline V gene encodes CDR1 SNHLY and CDR2 FYNNEI.